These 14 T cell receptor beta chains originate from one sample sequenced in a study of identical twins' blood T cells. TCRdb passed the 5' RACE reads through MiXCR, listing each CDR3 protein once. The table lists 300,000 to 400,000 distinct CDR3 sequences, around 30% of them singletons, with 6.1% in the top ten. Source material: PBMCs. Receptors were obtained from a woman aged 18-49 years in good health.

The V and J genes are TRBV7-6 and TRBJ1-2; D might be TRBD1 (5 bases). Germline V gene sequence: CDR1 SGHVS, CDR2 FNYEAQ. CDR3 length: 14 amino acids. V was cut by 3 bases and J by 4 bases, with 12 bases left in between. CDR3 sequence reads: CASSLSGAGYGYTF. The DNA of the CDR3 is TGTGCCAGCAGCTTGAGCGGGGCGGGCTATGGCTACACCTTC.

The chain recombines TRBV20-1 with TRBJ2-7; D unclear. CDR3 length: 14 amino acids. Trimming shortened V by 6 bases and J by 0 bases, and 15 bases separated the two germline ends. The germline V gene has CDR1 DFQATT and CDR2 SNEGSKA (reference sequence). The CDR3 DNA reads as TGCAGTGCCCTGGGCTGGTTAATCTCCTACGAGCAGTACTTC. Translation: CSALGWLISYEQYF.

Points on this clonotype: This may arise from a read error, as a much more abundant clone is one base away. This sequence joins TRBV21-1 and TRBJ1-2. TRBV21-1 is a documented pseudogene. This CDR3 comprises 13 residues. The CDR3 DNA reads TGTGCCAGCAGCATAAACGGGAACTATGGCGACACCTTC. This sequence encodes CASSINGNYGDTF.

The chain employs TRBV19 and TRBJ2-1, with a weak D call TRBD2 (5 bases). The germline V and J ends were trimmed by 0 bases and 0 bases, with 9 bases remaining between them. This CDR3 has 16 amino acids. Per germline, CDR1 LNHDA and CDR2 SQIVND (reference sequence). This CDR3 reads CASSIDEGSSYNEQFF. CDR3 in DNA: TGTGCCAGTAGTATAGATGAGGGAAGCTCCTACAATGAGCAGTTCTTC.

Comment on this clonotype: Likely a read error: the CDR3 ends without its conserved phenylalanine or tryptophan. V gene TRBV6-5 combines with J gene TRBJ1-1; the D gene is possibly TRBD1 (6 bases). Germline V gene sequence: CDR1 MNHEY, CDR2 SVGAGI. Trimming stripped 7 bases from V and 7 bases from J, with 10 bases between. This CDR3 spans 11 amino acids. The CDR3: CASIQGIEAFL. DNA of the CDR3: TGTGCCAGCATCCAGGGGATTGAAGCTTTCCTT.

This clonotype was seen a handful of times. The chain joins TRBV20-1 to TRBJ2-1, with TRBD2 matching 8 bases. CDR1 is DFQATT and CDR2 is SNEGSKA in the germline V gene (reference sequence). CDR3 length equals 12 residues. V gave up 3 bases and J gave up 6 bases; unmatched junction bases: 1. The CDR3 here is CSARTSANEQFF. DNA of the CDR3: TGCAGTGCTAGGACTAGCGCCAATGAGCAGTTCTTC.

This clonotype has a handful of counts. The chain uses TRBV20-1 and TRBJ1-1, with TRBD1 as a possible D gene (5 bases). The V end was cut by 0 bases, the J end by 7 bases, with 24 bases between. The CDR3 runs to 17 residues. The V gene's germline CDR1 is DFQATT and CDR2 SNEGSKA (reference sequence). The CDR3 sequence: CSARDQGTGTVTFEAFF. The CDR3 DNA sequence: TGCAGTGCTAGAGATCAGGGAACCGGGACCGTCACTTTTGAAGCTTTCTTT.

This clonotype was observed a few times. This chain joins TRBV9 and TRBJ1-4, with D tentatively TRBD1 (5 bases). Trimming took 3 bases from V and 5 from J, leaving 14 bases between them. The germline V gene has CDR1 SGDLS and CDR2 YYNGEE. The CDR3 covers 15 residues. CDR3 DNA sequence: TGTGCCAGCAGCGCTCGACCGGGGGGAAATGAAAAACTGTTTTTT. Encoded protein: CASSARPGGNEKLFF.

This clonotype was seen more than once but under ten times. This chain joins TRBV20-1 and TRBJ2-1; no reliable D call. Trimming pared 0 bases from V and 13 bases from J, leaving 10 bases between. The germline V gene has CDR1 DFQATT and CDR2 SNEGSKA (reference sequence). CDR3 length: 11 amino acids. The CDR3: CSARDLKPQFF. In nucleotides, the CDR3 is TGCAGTGCTAGAGATCTAAAACCCCAGTTCTTC.

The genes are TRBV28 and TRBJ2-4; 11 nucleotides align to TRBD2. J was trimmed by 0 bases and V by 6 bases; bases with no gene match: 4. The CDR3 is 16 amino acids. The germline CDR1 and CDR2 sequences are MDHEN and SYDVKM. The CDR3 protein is CASRTTSGGAKNIQYF. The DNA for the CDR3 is TGTGCCAGCAGGACTACTAGCGGGGGAGCCAAAAACATTCAGTACTTC. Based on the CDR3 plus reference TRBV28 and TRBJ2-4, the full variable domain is DVKVTQSSRYLVKRTGEKVFLECVQDMDHENMFWYRQDPGLGLRLIYFSYDVKMKEKGDIPEGYSVSREKKERFSLILESASTNQTSMYLCASRTTSGGAKNIQYFGAGTRLSVL.

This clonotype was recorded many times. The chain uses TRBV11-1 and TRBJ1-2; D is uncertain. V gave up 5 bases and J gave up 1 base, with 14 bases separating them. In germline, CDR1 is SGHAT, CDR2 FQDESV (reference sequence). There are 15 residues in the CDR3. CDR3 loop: CASSPDSGLNYGYTF. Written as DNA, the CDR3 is TGTGCCAGCAGCCCTGATTCGGGTCTTAACTATGGCTACACCTTC.

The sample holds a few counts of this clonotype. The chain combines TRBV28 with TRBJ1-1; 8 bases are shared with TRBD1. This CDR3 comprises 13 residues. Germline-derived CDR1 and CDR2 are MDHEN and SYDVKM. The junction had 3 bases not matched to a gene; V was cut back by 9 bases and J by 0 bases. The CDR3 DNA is TGTGCCAGTGACAGGGGATTGAACACTGAAGCTTTCTTT. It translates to CASDRGLNTEAFF.

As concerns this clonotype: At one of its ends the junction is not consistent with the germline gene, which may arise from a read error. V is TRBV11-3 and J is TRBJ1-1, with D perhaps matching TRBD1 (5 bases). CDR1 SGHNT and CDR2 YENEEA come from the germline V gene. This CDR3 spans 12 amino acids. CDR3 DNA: TGTGCCGGCAGCCCGACCAGGGTGGGAGCTTTCTTT. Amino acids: CAGSPTRVGAFF.

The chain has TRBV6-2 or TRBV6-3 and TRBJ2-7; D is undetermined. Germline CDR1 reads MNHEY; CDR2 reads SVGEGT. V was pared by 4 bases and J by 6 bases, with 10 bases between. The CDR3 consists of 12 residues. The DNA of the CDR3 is TGTGCCAGCAGTTCGCTAGATCGCGAGCAGTACTTC. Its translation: CASSSLDREQYF.